This T cell receptor beta chain emerged from a study of cytotoxic CD8 clonotypes in ibrutinib-treated CLL. Broader study findings: A difference in sampling times existed between sustained-remission and progressing patients. The study found clonality rose at ibrutinib response, then fell toward baseline at progression.

The targeted sequencing depth was 1 in 200,000 to 1 in 1 million T cells. Clones were sequenced by immunoSEQ multiplex PCR, and TCRdb holds only the in-frame ones, with some missing. The repertoire consists of fewer than 45,000 clones, with about 64% occurring once and the leading ten covering 16%. Details on this clone: What it recognizes is unknown.

This CDR3 is 15 amino acids long. Germline V gives CDR1 MNHNY, CDR2 SVGAGI (reference sequence). V dropped 6 bases and J dropped 4 bases, with 18 bases sitting between them. This material consisted of PBMCs, taken at disease progression, from a patient treated with ibrutinib. This TCR derives from a human donor with chronic lymphocytic leukemia. This sequence joins TRBV6-6 and TRBJ1-1; D not resolved. CDR3: CASSFQGGVGTEAFF. DNA of the CDR3: TGTGCCAGCAGCTTCCAAGGCGGGGTGGGCACTGAAGCTTTCTTT.